This is a list of T cell receptor beta chains from one sample in a study of control samples from healthy donors and cancer patients. The repertoire was sequenced with immunoSEQ multiplex PCR; TCRdb's copy has only in-frame clones and lacks some. In the table there are some 150,000 clones, around 90% of which are singletons. The sample comprised blood. Receptor source: a man aged 25 to 40 in good health. Both conserved end residues are part of each CDR3. Each record gives: V gene, D gene, J gene, clone size, CDR3 protein, CDR3 DNA. The D gene is left open where the match is weak. Clone size is not always given. Where it is, it says once, few, many or a class for expanded clones.

>TRBV10-2|TRBD2|TRBJ2-2|NA
CASSADSGGRTGELFF
TGCGCCAGCAGCGCCGATAGCGGGGGGCGTACCGGGGAGCTGTTTTTT
>TRBV9|NA|TRBJ2-3|NA
CASSSTGTLGADTQYF
TGTGCCAGCAGCTCAACCGGGACCCTGGGCGCAGATACGCAGTATTTT
>TRBV7-2|TRBD2|TRBJ2-2|NA
CASSLRSGGGHTGELFF
TGTGCCAGCAGCTTACGTAGCGGGGGGGGACACACCGGGGAGCTGTTTTTT
>TRBV5-1|NA|TRBJ2-3|NA
CASSSGDTDTQYF
TGCGCCAGCAGCTCAGGTGACACAGATACGCAGTATTTT
>TRBV7-2|NA|TRBJ2-3|once
CASTDTRPTDTQYF
TGTGCCAGCACCGATACTAGGCCCACAGATACGCAGTATTTT
>TRBV5-1|NA|TRBJ1-4|NA
CASSWTATNEKLFF
TGCGCCAGCAGCTGGACTGCAACTAATGAAAAACTGTTTTTT
>TRBV5-4|NA|TRBJ2-2|NA
CASSLGGATNTGELFF
TGTGCCAGCAGCTTGGGGGGGGCTACGAACACCGGGGAGCTGTTTTTT
>TRBV7-6|NA|TRBJ1-4|NA
CASSRTDTNEKLFF
TGTGCCAGCAGCCGGACAGATACTAATGAAAAACTGTTTTTT
>TRBV4-1|NA|TRBJ1-4|NA
CASASGGGNEKLFF
TGCGCCAGCGCCTCTGGGGGGGGTAATGAAAAACTGTTTTTT
>TRBV19|TRBD1|TRBJ1-1|NA
CASSRTGGVMNTEAFF
TGTGCCAGTAGTAGAACAGGGGGCGTGATGAACACTGAAGCTTTCTTT
>TRBV19|TRBD2|TRBJ2-1|NA
CASSNKRGGYHEQFF
TGTGCCAGTAGTAACAAGCGGGGGGGCTACCATGAGCAGTTCTTC
>TRBV11-2|TRBD2|TRBJ2-2|NA
CASSSRAGGSGELFF
TGTGCCAGCAGCTCCCGGGCGGGGGGCTCCGGGGAGCTGTTTTTT
>TRBV9|TRBD1|TRBJ1-1|NA
CASSVIQGAMNTEAFF
TGTGCCAGCAGCGTTATACAGGGGGCTATGAACACTGAAGCTTTCTTT
>TRBV6-5|NA|TRBJ1-2|NA
CASSYAAGVYGYTF
TGTGCCAGCAGTTACGCTGCAGGTGTTTATGGCTACACCTTC
>TRBV5-1|TRBD1|TRBJ1-2|NA
CASSSTQGQGRETF
TGCGCCAGCAGCTCAACCCAGGGACAGGGGAGGGAAACCTTC
>TRBV28|NA|TRBJ1-3|NA
CATWNRVAGNTIYF
TGTGCCACCTGGAACAGGGTTGCTGGAAACACCATATATTTT
>TRBV11-2|NA|TRBJ1-2|NA
CASSQQGKGSNTF
TGTGCCAGCAGTCAACAGGGAAAGGGTTCGAACACCTTC
>TRBV19|TRBD1|TRBJ2-7|NA
CASSMGQGAIYEQYF
TGTGCCAGTAGTATGGGACAGGGGGCGATATACGAGCAGTACTTC
>TRBV7-9|TRBD1|TRBJ1-1|NA
CASSLAVTEGALRTEAFF
TGTGCCAGCAGCTTAGCCGTGACGGAGGGGGCGCTCCGGACTGAAGCTTTCTTT
>TRBV5-4|NA|TRBJ2-7|NA
CASSLGATGEQYF
TGTGCCAGCTCGCTGGGGGCCACAGGGGAGCAGTACTTC
>TRBV7-8|NA|TRBJ1-2|NA
CASSLEAGDYGYTF
TGTGCCAGCAGCTTAGAGGCAGGGGACTATGGCTACACCTTC
>TRBV7-3|TRBD1|TRBJ2-7|once
CASSSTGGEQYF
TGTGCCAGCAGCTCCACAGGGGGCGAGCAGTACTTC
>TRBV30|NA|TRBJ2-7|NA
CAWDRGVGLYEQYF
TGTGCCTGGGACCGGGGCGTTGGCCTATACGAGCAGTACTTC
>TRBV5-3|TRBD1|TRBJ2-3|once
CARSSKDRAADTQYF
TGTGCCAGAAGCTCTAAGGACAGGGCGGCAGATACGCAGTATTTT
>TRBV10-1|NA|TRBJ2-3|NA
CASSVGGPEDTQYF
TGCGCCAGCAGTGTCGGGGGGCCCGAAGATACGCAGTATTTT
>TRBV5-1|NA|TRBJ1-3|NA
CASSFAGLLGSGNTIYF
TGCGCCAGCAGCTTTGCAGGGTTGCTTGGCTCTGGAAACACCATATATTTT
>TRBV6-1|NA|TRBJ1-2|NA
CASSERGGFQVGYTF
TGTGCCAGCAGTGAAAGGGGGGGCTTCCAAGTGGGCTACACCTTC
>TRBV27|NA|TRBJ1-2|NA
CASSRGSSYGYTF
TGTGCCAGCAGTAGAGGGAGTTCCTATGGCTACACCTTC
>TRBV7-9|TRBD1|TRBJ1-1|NA
CASSRTTGSFEASEAFF
TGTGCCAGCAGCCGAACGACAGGGAGCTTCGAGGCAAGTGAAGCTTTCTTT
>TRBV14|TRBD1|TRBJ2-2|NA
CASSSGQAGELFF
TGTGCCAGCAGCTCGGGACAGGCCGGGGAGCTGTTTTTT
>TRBV7-9|NA|TRBJ1-1|NA
CASSLVGSYTEAFF
TGTGCCAGCAGCTTAGTGGGGTCGTACACTGAAGCTTTCTTT
>TRBV9|NA|TRBJ2-3|NA
CASSVAISDTQYF
TGTGCCAGCAGCGTAGCTATCAGCGATACGCAGTATTTT
>TRBV28|NA|TRBJ2-2|NA
CASSNRRGFNTGELFF
TGTGCCAGCTCAAATAGGAGAGGATTTAACACCGGGGAGCTGTTTTTT
>TRBV7-9|NA|TRBJ1-6|NA
CASREPGHDNSPLHF
TGTGCCAGCAGGGAACCGGGCCACGATAATTCACCCCTCCACTTT
>TRBV5-8|TRBD1|TRBJ1-1|NA
CASSKDRGLTEAFF
TGTGCCAGCAGCAAGGACAGGGGGCTGACTGAAGCTTTCTTT
>TRBV6-1|NA|TRBJ1-2|NA
CASSDPLSGANYGYTF
TGTGCCAGCAGTGATCCCCTGTCAGGCGCTAACTATGGCTACACCTTC
>TRBV15|NA|TRBJ2-7|NA
CATSREGRGYDEQYF
TGTGCCACCAGCAGAGAAGGTAGGGGATACGACGAGCAGTACTTC
>TRBV4-2|TRBD1|TRBJ2-1|NA
CASSQDVRTGGNEQFF
TGTGCCAGCAGCCAAGATGTCCGGACAGGGGGCAATGAGCAGTTCTTC
>TRBV30|NA|TRBJ2-7|few
CAWRDTRRVREQYF
TGTGCCTGGAGAGATACCCGCAGGGTACGCGAGCAGTACTTC
>TRBV5-6|NA|TRBJ1-1|NA
CASSWSVVGGRTEAFF
TGTGCCAGCAGCTGGAGTGTGGTTGGGGGGCGGACTGAAGCTTTCTTT
>TRBV30|NA|TRBJ1-6|NA
CAWTQQALASPLHF
TGTGCCTGGACGCAACAAGCCCTAGCTTCACCCCTCCACTTT
>TRBV21-1|NA|TRBJ2-1|NA
CASSTPLAGVWNEQFF
TGTGCCAGCAGCACCCCACTAGCGGGGGTCTGGAATGAGCAGTTCTTC
>TRBV28|NA|TRBJ1-5|NA
CASSPPTQGRNQPQHF
TGTGCCAGCAGTCCACCAACGCAGGGAAGGAATCAGCCCCAGCATTTT
>TRBV14|NA|TRBJ2-1|NA
CASSQTPSSYNEQFF
TGTGCCAGCAGCCAGACACCGAGCTCCTACAATGAGCAGTTCTTC
>TRBV28|NA|TRBJ2-2|NA
CASSLLSSSYTGELFF
TGTGCCAGCAGTTTATTAAGTTCCTCTTACACCGGGGAGCTGTTTTTT
>TRBV27|NA|TRBJ1-2|NA
CASSLPGNGYTF
TGTGCCAGCAGTTTACCCGGGAATGGCTACACCTTC
>TRBV28|NA|TRBJ1-1|NA
CASSGDSLNTEAFF
TGTGCCAGCAGTGGGGACTCTTTGAACACTGAAGCTTTCTTT
>TRBV7-6|NA|TRBJ2-6|NA
CASSLGARTGANVLTF
TGTGCCAGCAGCTTAGGGGCAAGGACTGGGGCCAACGTCCTGACTTTC